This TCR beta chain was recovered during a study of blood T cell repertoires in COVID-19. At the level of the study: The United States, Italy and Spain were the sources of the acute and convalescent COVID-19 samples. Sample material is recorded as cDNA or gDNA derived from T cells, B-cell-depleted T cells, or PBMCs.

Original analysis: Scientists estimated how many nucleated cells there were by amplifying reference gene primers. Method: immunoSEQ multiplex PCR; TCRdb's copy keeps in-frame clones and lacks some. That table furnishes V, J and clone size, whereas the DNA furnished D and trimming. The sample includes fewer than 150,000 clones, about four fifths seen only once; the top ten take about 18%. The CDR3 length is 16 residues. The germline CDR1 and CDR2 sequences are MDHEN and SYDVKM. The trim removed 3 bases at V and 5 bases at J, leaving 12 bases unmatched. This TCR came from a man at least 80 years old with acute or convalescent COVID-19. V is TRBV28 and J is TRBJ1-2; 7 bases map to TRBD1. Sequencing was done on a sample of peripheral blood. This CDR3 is CASSFGLGTATYGYTF. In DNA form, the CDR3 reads TGTGCCAGCAGTTTCGGTTTAGGGACAGCCACTTATGGCTACACCTTC.